This entry lists 9 T cell receptor beta chains sequenced from one sample in a study of shared clonotypes between healthy human individuals. Naive CD8 cells lacked CD45RO, underwent positive selection for CCR7 and left out terminally differentiated effector memory CD45RA+ cells. TCRdb's copy holds only in-frame clones and misses some; the assay was immunoSEQ multiplex PCR. Here the sample spans under 1 million clones, approximately 97% being singletons. Sequenced: naive CD8+ T cells sorted from blood. These receptors all stem from a young man in good health.

The chain carries TRBV4-1 and TRBJ2-7; D remains unclear. CDR1 and CDR2 (germline): MGHRA, YSYEKL. The length of the CDR3 is 15 residues. V was trimmed by 0 bases and J by 3 bases, leaving 12 bases between them. CDR3 amino acids: CASSQDRRQYYEQYF. In DNA form, the CDR3 reads TGCGCCAGCAGCCAAGACCGGCGGCAGTACTACGAGCAGTACTTC.

The chain couples TRBV4-1 to TRBJ2-1, with D perhaps TRBD1 or TRBD2 (5 bases each). CDR1 and CDR2 (germline): MGHRA, YSYEKL. The CDR3 contains 16 residues. V was trimmed by 1 base and J by 9 bases, leaving 19 bases between them. CDR3 in DNA: TGCGCCAGCAGCCAAGCGCCGGATGGGGGACGGGGTGAGCAGTTCTTC. It is translated as CASSQAPDGGRGEQFF.

V and J are TRBV7-9 and TRBJ1-3; D is unclear. CDR3 length: 14 residues. V dropped 5 bases and J dropped 0 bases, with 8 bases sitting between them. Germline V gives CDR1 SEHNR, CDR2 FQNEAQ (reference sequence). The CDR3 DNA reads as TGTGCCAGCAGCCCGAGGGTCTCTGGAAACACCATATATTTT. It codes for CASSPRVSGNTIYF.

CDR3 sequence (DNA): TGTGCCAGCAGCTTAGTCAGTTATGAGCAGTTCTTC. Protein: CASSLVSYEQFF. The gene calls are TRBV13 and TRBJ2-1; D unresolved. V was clipped by 1 base and J by 8 bases, with 6 bases between them. This CDR3 contains 12 residues. Germline V gene data show CDR1 as PRHDT and CDR2 as FYEKMQ (reference sequence).

The rearrangement links TRBV2 to TRBJ1-5; D perhaps matches TRBD1 (5 bases). Trimming stripped 2 bases from V and 2 bases from J, with 10 bases between. This CDR3 has 15 residues. Germline V CDR1 and CDR2: SNHLY, FYNNEI. CDR3 region: CASSERGAGNQPQHF. As DNA, the CDR3 is TGTGCCAGCAGTGAACGAGGGGCTGGCAATCAGCCCCAGCATTTT.

The genes are TRBV7-9 and TRBJ2-7; D unclear. Germline values: CDR1 SEHNR, CDR2 FQNEAQ (reference sequence). The CDR3 loop spans 12 amino acids. V was shortened by 6 bases and J by 3 bases, with 9 bases between the two germline ends. The CDR3 here is CASRYGGYEQYF. Here the CDR3 DNA reads TGTGCCAGCAGGTACGGTGGCTACGAGCAGTACTTC.

The chain recombines TRBV21-1 with TRBJ2-7; TRBD2 reflects the table's D call only, with no check against the DNA. TRBV21-1 is recorded as a pseudogene. The CDR3 runs 15 residues. The DNA of the CDR3 is TGTGCCAGCAGCTTAGCGGGAGGGGGGTCCTACGAGCAGTACTTC. Translation: CASSLAGGGSYEQYF.

The V gene is TRBV6-1, the J gene TRBJ2-7, with a weak D call TRBD2 (5 bases). This CDR3 spans 17 amino acids. Trimming cost V 1 base and J 0 bases, with 16 bases left between them. Germline loops: CDR1 MNHNS, CDR2 SASEGT. The CDR3 nucleotides read TGTGCCAGCAGTGAAGTCGGACTGTTGACGTACTCCTACGAGCAGTACTTC. This sequence encodes CASSEVGLLTYSYEQYF.

The chain couples TRBV15 to TRBJ2-2, with D hard to call. The V gene's germline CDR1 is LNHNV and CDR2 YYDKDF (reference sequence). V lost 4 bases, J lost 1 base, and 4 bases lay in between. This CDR3 comprises 13 residues. CDR3 in DNA: TGTGCCACCAGCACGGTGAACACCGGGGAGCTGTTTTTT. Encoded protein: CATSTVNTGELFF.